This T cell receptor beta chain appears in the sequencing data of a study of blood T cells in healthy people across ages. Using a J-beta primer mix together with a sample-barcoded 5' primer, a second PCR was run for about 6 to 12 cycles. MiXCR was run by TCRdb on the 5' RACE reads, yielding one entry per CDR3 protein. The data contain under 2,000,000 distinct CDR3 sequences, just under 50% of them singletons. The CDR3 totals 14 residues. Germline-derived CDR1 and CDR2 are DFQATT and SNEGSKA (reference sequence). The V end lost 6 bases, the J end lost 2 bases, and 14 bases lay between the germline ends.

The TCR originated in a woman in her thirties or forties in good health. The genes are TRBV20-1 and TRBJ2-1; no clear D gene. Sequencing was carried out using blood. CDR3 amino acids: CSATEPGAYNEQFF. In DNA form, the CDR3 reads TGCAGTGCCACTGAACCGGGCGCCTACAATGAGCAGTTCTTC.